This TCR beta chain comes out of a study of OX40 agonist ivuxolimab in advanced cancers. Study at large: It was permissible to have had prior anti-PD-1, anti-PD-L1 or anti-CTLA-4 therapy, and 40% had some.

Worth noting for this clone: As yet, its antigen is unknown.

Patients had blood sampled at baseline and again on cycle 4 day 1 and cycle 7 day 1. The table came from immunoSEQ multiplex PCR; TCRdb's copy has only in-frame clones and leaves some out. The sample carries around 38,000 clones, around 82% recorded once. Study-wide results and caveats: Normalized expansion of T-cell clones was also low for some nonresponders. Fewer expanded clones were found on average in CD4+ than in CD8+ T cells.

This specimen consisted of CD4+ or CD8+ T cells sorted from blood, obtained in a trial of the OX40 agonist ivuxolimab. The receptor was derived from an adult with an advanced solid tumor such as melanoma, head and neck, liver or kidney cancer.

Here the CDR3 reads CASSLFGTDPLEQYF. The CDR3 DNA sequence: TGCGCCAGCAGCTTGTTCGGGACAGACCCCCTCGAGCAGTACTTC. The J gene is TRBJ2-7, the V gene TRBV5-1, with 7 bases fitting TRBD1. With 1 base clipped from V and 6 bases from J, the junction kept 10 bases outside the gene matches. The CDR3 is 15 residues long. Germline V gene sequence: CDR1 SGHRS, CDR2 YFSETQ.